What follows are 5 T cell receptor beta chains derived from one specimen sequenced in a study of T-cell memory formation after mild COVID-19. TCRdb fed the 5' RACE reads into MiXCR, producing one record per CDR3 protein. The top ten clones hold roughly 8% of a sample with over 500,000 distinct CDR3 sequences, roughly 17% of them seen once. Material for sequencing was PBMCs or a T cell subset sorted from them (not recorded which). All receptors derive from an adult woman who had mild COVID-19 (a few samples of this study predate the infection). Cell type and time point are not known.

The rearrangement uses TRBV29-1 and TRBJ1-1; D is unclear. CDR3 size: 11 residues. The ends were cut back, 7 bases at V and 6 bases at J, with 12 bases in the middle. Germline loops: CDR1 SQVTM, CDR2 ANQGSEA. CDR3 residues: CSADGVSEAFF. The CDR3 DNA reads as TGCAGCGCCGATGGAGTATCTGAAGCTTTCTTT.

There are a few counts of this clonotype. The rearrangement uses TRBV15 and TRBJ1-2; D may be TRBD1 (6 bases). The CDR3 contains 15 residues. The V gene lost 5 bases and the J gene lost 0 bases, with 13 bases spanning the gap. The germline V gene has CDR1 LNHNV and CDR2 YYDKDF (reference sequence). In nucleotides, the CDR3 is TGTGCCACCAGCTTGATGGGGGGGCCTAACTATGGCTACACCTTC. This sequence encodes CATSLMGGPNYGYTF.

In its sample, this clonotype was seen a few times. CDR3 residues: CATHSQGNEQFF. The CDR3 nucleotides read TGTGCCACCCATTCACAGGGCAATGAGCAGTTCTTC. V is TRBV24-1 and J is TRBJ2-1, with D possibly being TRBD1 (6 bases). The CDR3 length is 12 residues. The V gene lost 9 bases and the J gene lost 6 bases, with 11 bases spanning the gap. Germline V CDR1 and CDR2: KGHDR, SFDVKD.

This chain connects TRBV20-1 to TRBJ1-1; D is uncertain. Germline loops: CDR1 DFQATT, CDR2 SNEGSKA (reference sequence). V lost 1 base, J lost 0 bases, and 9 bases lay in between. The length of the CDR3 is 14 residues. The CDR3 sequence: CSARVRVMNTEAFF. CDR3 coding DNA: TGCAGTGCTAGAGTAAGGGTAATGAACACTGAAGCTTTCTTT.

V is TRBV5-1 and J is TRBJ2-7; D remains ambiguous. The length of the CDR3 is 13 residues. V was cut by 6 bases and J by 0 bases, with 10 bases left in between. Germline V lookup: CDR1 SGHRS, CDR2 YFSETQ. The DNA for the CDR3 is TGCGCCAGCAAAAGACACCGCTCCTACGAGCAGTACTTC. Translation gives CASKRHRSYEQYF. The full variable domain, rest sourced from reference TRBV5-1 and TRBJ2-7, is KAGVTQTPRYLIKTRGQQVTLSCSPISGHRSVSWYQQTPGQGLQFLFEYFSETQRNKGNFPGRFSGRQFSNSRSEMNVSTLELGDSALYLCASKRHRSYEQYFGPGTRLTVT.